This T cell receptor (beta chain) was sequenced during a study of cytomegalovirus exposure and HLA in healthy donors (dated by TCRdb to 2017 to 2019). As for the study more broadly: An earlier analysis of about 530 of the donors reported 276 Gb of sequence data and 100 million to 120 million unique TCR beta sequences obtained from 150 million to 200 million T cells. An early release covering about 600 HLA-typed donors comprised roughly 300 gigabases of sequencing data and 85 million or so unique TCR sequences. Donor age, sex, ethnicity and CMV serostatus were compiled alongside the repertoire data. Typing coverage differed by locus: A, B, C, DRB1 and DQB1 were typed in about 629-640 donors, DQA1 in roughly 510, DPA1 in around 600, and DPB1 in about 450. HLA typing included class I and class II loci at four-digit resolution. Along with the approximately 700-subject first cohort, a separate validation cohort of 120 different subjects was used. Of the 300 to 500 genotyped donors, approximately 80% were placed in the genetic ancestry cluster associated with self-reported Caucasian donors. To predict cytomegalovirus infection status, the study combined high-throughput TCR immunosequencing, statistical association of individual TCRs with disease status, and machine learning. In the later analysis, no new phenotypic data were used to find candidate immune exposures; instead, reliance was placed on TCR beta sequences and their occurrence across donors. The T cell repertoires of under 750 subjects were profiled by immunosequencing and related to cytomegalovirus serostatus. Every repertoire in the discovery cohort had been generated on one and the same sequencing platform. Because of strong linkage in the cohort, roughly five DR-DQ haplotypes were treated as single units for association and clustering. On average, over 200,000 unique TCR beta nucleotide sequences were sequenced per donor among roughly 430 genotyped donors of the cohort, with 15% to 20% of those sequences being non-productive. A later analysis re-examined previously published TCR beta repertoires from just over 650 donors and added high-resolution HLA genotyping to investigate patterns of TCR occurrence. The study aimed to test whether signatures of past pathogen exposure could be identified by cataloging public T cell receptors. In an earlier analysis of roughly 540 of the donors, high-throughput TCR beta sequencing was used to judge whether each TCR beta V gene segment behaved as functional or pseudogenic. A later genetic analysis took genome-wide SNP genotypes for 398 of the 666 donors and used that subset as a discovery cohort. Broader findings and caveats from the paper: It was suggested by the authors that the approach could potentially be generalized to other disease states and immunological phenotypes. Broadly in line with IMGT annotations, most TCR beta V segments showed up in productive rearrangements about 87% or about 30% of the time in an earlier analysis of 450 to 750 of the donors. Because counts were too low, about 18 rarely observed V segments, including chromosome 9 orphons, were excluded from the earlier analysis of 587 of the donors. In a later analysis, HLA-associated TCR beta chains showed more clonal expansion and lower generation probabilities than non-associated chains that were equally common. In a later analysis, TCR association rates were found to vary across HLA loci, with the most associated TCRs seen for DRB1 alleles and the fewest for HLA-C alleles. In vitro tests confirmed that a few of the cytomegalovirus-associated TCR beta chains recognize cytomegalovirus antigens. The presence/absence analyses assumed that sequencing depth was roughly uniform across donors, and that assumption may not be true. In the study, about 150 TCR beta chains were listed as associated with cytomegalovirus. For the cohort, immune exposure information was limited to CMV serostatus. In a later genetic analysis, fewer N-insertions in productive TCRs were reported among donors in an Asian-associated ancestry cluster than the roughly 700-donor mean. The cohort was sequenced for TCR beta chains only, and without alpha or paired-chain data the features that could be detected were limited. A later analysis found that most CMV-associated TCR beta chains appeared HLA-restricted, with HLA associations seemingly driven largely by CMV exposure. V-gene and J-gene trimming of TCR beta chains was associated with a missense DCLRE1C variant in a later genetic analysis, and the association was replicated in an independent cohort. In a later analysis, several top co-occurrence clusters were reported to appear linked to parvovirus B19, influenza, CMV and Epstein-Barr virus. A further reported finding was that TCR beta sequences accurately predicted the HLA-A and HLA-B alleles for most subjects in the first cohort. When HLA alleles, especially DR and DQ, strongly co-occurred, TCR associations were difficult to assign to individual alleles. Across donors, most TCR sequences were observed very rarely, whereas some public TCRs were present in many individuals. A cluster of highly shared sequence variants was judged likely to be a technical artifact of the sequencing pipeline. HLA typing was unavailable for some donors at each locus, so association tests used only the typed subset. Linkage disequilibrium might explain the correlated functional status among segregating V segments, but an unknown experimental factor could not be excluded. At a false discovery rate of 0.05, a later analysis linked some 18,000 TCR beta sequences to specific HLA alleles. In both the original and validation cohorts, the classifier was reported to diagnose cytomegalovirus status with high specificity and sensitivity. Some IMGT-functional V segments, including TRBV6-2 and TRBV6-3, could not be distinguished by the 87-base-pair reads and were therefore excluded.

Only one count was recorded for this clone. Its antigen remains undetermined. Base quality data are lacking; no much larger clone is found one base away. According to the germline V gene (reference sequence), CDR1 reads MNHEY and CDR2 reads SMNVEV. V is pruned by 4 bases and J by 4 bases, leaving 6 bases of the junction without a gene match. The cysteine opens and the phenylalanine closes a CDR3 of 15 amino acids. Of the read, only the CDR3 DNA is kept; its 45 bases are in frame from base 1. The cohort consisted of more than 650 healthy bone marrow donors. Cohort members were all nominally healthy when sampled, although unrecorded immune exposures were likely present. The donor was CMV seropositive and was included in the group of 289 seropositive cohort members. Each donor provided a peripheral blood sample, and peripheral blood mononuclear cells were used for TCR beta sequencing. The Qiagen DNeasy Blood Extraction Kit was used to extract genomic DNA from the blood cell samples.

Libraries were made using the immunoSEQ multiplex PCR assay. For the multiplex PCR, a mixture combining 60 forward primers for TCR Vbeta segments and 13 reverse primers for TCR Jbeta segments was used. The CDR3 region of rearranged TCR beta genes was amplified from genomic DNA with a multiplex PCR assay. The Illumina HiSeq System was used to sequence the amplified TCR beta libraries as 87-base-pair reads. Per the authors' processing: Across the 670 or so repertoires, a later analysis counted some 80 million unique TCR beta chains, approximately 12 million of which were shared by at least two donors. Raw reads were error-corrected and collapsed into unique sequences with a nearest-neighbor algorithm that merged closely related sequences to remove PCR and sequencing errors. CDR3 sequences were aligned to IMGT reference sequences to assign V, D and J gene segments. Each retained sequence needed at least a six-nucleotide match to both a V gene segment and a J gene segment. A rearrangement counted as productive if the CDR3 had no stop codons and remained in frame with V and J, and every other rearrangement counted as non-productive. Following IMGT convention, CDR3 was defined as the stretch from the second conserved V-encoded cysteine to the conserved J-encoded phenylalanine. In an earlier analysis of some 550 of the donors, sequences lacking an unambiguous match to a single V gene segment were excluded. In an earlier analysis of some 590 of the donors, a V segment was called functional when productive rearrangements were above 56.7%, and segregating when the standard deviation between donors exceeded 5%. To diagnose cytomegalovirus status from the catalog of TCR beta chain sequences, a statistical classification framework was built. A later analysis assigned V and J genes by comparing TCR nucleotide sequences with IMGT/GENE-DB human TR gene sequences. Using the TCRdist pipeline, a later analysis assigned CDR3 sequences along with most-parsimonious VDJ recombination scenarios. In a later analysis, every TCR beta chain was defined by the combination of its CDR3 amino acid sequence and its V-gene family, and reads without a unique V-gene family were dropped. A later analysis removed nearly 600 highly shared, low-generation-probability nucleotide sequences to deal with suspected cross-contamination and a sequencing artifact. In a later analysis, a clonal expansion index was calculated for each public chain from normalized within-repertoire ranks of inferred template counts. Generation probabilities in a later analysis came from a VDJ recombination model fitted to out-of-frame rearrangements, and those results were checked against IGoR. A later analysis scored TCR-TCR, TCR-HLA and TCR-CMV co-occurrence with hypergeometric tests, applying a repertoire-size bias correction to TCR pairs. In a later analysis, false discovery rates were estimated by permuting HLA or CMV assignments 20 times. In a later analysis, co-occurring TCRs were grouped with DBSCAN, and TCRdist sequence similarity was added when clustering was performed within HLA-allele-positive subsets. Repertoires with fewer than 30,000 or more than 120,000 public chains, plus five repertoires with anomalous nucleotide sharing, were excluded from co-occurrence clustering. TCRdb provides this immuneACCESS table in a form limited to in-frame rearrangements. Some clones are lacking; in checked studies, under half of them reflect an unresolved V gene, and why the rest are absent is not known. The DNA gave D and trimming, while V, J and clone size come from that table. This sample comprises 90,000 or so clones, roughly 70% of them detected only once. The biggest ten clones account for roughly 15% of the sample.

Sequenced input: PBMCs. This sequence uses TRBV27 and TRBJ2-1; the junction holds 8 bases that match TRBD1. The sequence was collected from a woman aged 50 to 65 in good health and CMV-seropositive. The bases are TGTGCCAGCAGTTGGGGACAGGCCTTATACAATGAGCAGTTCTTC. It encodes CASSWGQALYNEQFF.